Below, 21 T cell receptor beta chains from the same sample are listed, as sequenced in a study of blood T cell repertoires in COVID-19. The data were produced by immunoSEQ multiplex PCR, yet TCRdb's version contains in-frame clones alone and is incomplete. The profile covers 200,000 to 250,000 clones, with approximately 90% appearing a single time and 11% taken by the ten largest. Sequencing used PBMCs or T cells enriched from blood (not recorded which). The origin of the receptors is a young man who had recovered from COVID-19.

The chain links TRBV28 to TRBJ1-4; 8 positions agree with TRBD1. The CDR3 extends over 14 amino acids. V shed 6 bases and J 7 bases; nucleotides not matched to a gene: 7. From germline, CDR1 is MDHEN and CDR2 SYDVKM. Here the CDR3 reads CASSPGTGGEKLFF. The CDR3 nucleotides read TGTGCCAGCAGCCCCGGGACAGGCGGTGAAAAACTGTTTTTT.

V usage is TRBV11-2 and J usage is TRBJ1-4; D call uncertain. Germline values: CDR1 SGHAT, CDR2 FQNNGV. The CDR3 consists of 17 residues. V was clipped by 0 bases and J by 5 bases, with 16 bases between them. The CDR3 nucleotides read TGTGCCAGCAGCTTAGAAGCGGGGTGGGAAAAAAATGAAAAACTGTTTTTT. Its protein is CASSLEAGWEKNEKLFF. The variable domain in full, with the rest retrieved from reference TRBV11-2 and TRBJ1-4, is EAGVAQSPRYKIIEKRQSVAFWCNPISGHATLYWYQQILGQGPKLLIQFQNNGVVDDSQLPKDRFSAERLKGVDSTLKIQPAKLEDSAVYLCASSLEAGWEKNEKLFFGSGTQLSVL.

This rearrangement joins TRBV28 to TRBJ1-2; D call uncertain. The CDR3 contains 12 residues. Germline V gene data show CDR1 as MDHEN and CDR2 as SYDVKM. The V end lost 8 bases, the J end lost 4 bases, and 11 bases lay between the germline ends. For the CDR3, the DNA is TGTGCCAGCGCCCGGGAGCGCTATGGCTACACCTTC. It codes for CASARERYGYTF.

The chain couples TRBV29-1 to TRBJ2-1; 10 positions match TRBD2. The germline gives CDR1 SQVTM, CDR2 ANQGSEA. The CDR3 runs to 13 residues. V was clipped by 4 bases and J by 6 bases; unmatched bases: 3. CDR3 protein: CSVGTSGINEQFF. DNA of the CDR3: TGCAGCGTTGGAACTAGCGGGATCAATGAGCAGTTCTTC.

This chain connects TRBV5-1 to TRBJ2-2; 10 nucleotides line up with TRBD2. Germline V gene data show CDR1 as SGHRS and CDR2 as YFSETQ. This CDR3 comprises 18 residues. Losses at the gene ends were 0 bases for V and 4 bases for J; bases not matched to a gene: 9. Here the CDR3 reads CASSLVASGSGGTGELFF. The CDR3 DNA sequence: TGCGCCAGCAGCTTGGTAGCTAGCGGGAGTGGTGGCACCGGGGAGCTGTTTTTT. Together with reference TRBV5-1 and TRBJ2-2, the CDR3 gives the full variable domain: KAGVTQTPRYLIKTRGQQVTLSCSPISGHRSVSWYQQTPGQGLQFLFEYFSETQRNKGNFPGRFSGRQFSNSRSEMNVSTLELGDSALYLCASSLVASGSGGTGELFFGEGSRLTVL.

This clone came up once. This chain joins TRBV15 and TRBJ2-1; 16 nucleotides match TRBD2. V was pared by 1 base and J by 6 bases, with 9 bases of the junction left unmatched. Germline CDR1 and CDR2: LNHNV and YYDKDF (reference sequence). The CDR3 loop spans 19 amino acids. The chain's CDR3 is CATSRVGGLAGGPGNEQFF. DNA of the CDR3: TGTGCCACCAGCAGAGTGGGGGGACTAGCGGGAGGGCCAGGCAATGAGCAGTTCTTC.

This sequence joins TRBV10-3 and TRBJ2-7; tentative D call: TRBD2 (8 bases). Germline V gene sequence: CDR1 ENHRY, CDR2 SYGVKD. This CDR3 comprises 16 residues. The V gene lost 11 bases and the J gene lost 0 bases, with 23 bases spanning the gap. CDR3 coding DNA: TGTGCCGCAAGCGGGACAGCGGGGGTAGGCTCCTACGAGCAGTACTTC. Translating it yields CAASGTAGVGSYEQYF.

This chain uses TRBV7-9 with TRBJ2-1; TRBD2 aligns across 13 bases. V was clipped by 5 bases and J by 7 bases; unmatched bases: 11. Per germline, CDR1 SEHNR and CDR2 FQNEAQ (reference sequence). This CDR3 has 17 residues. The CDR3 DNA reads as TGTGCCAGCAGCGGCGCTCCGGGACTAGCGGGGTATAATGAGCAGTTCTTC. It is translated as CASSGAPGLAGYNEQFF.

V usage is TRBV6-5 and J usage is TRBJ2-7; weak D call: TRBD1 (6 bases). CDR1 is MNHEY, CDR2 SVGAGI, per germline. CDR3 length: 15 amino acids. V was pared by 0 bases and J by 2 bases, with 11 bases between. The CDR3 DNA sequence: TGTGCCAGCAGTTACTCGAACAGGGCCCCCTACGAGCAGTACTTC. Translating it yields CASSYSNRAPYEQYF.

J is TRBJ2-7 and V is TRBV19, with D possibly TRBD2 on 6 matching bases. This CDR3 spans 13 amino acids. With 6 bases removed from V and 10 bases from J, the gap between germline ends came to 19 bases. Germline values: CDR1 LNHDA, CDR2 SQIVND (reference sequence). CDR3 region: CASSSRRGDSQYF. The DNA of the CDR3 is TGTGCCAGTAGCTCCCGGCGGGGAGACTCTCAGTACTTC.

The CDR3 DNA reads TGTGCCAGCAGGGGACAGGCGACCCATTTATTTTCTAACTATGGCTACACCTTC. Translated: CASRGQATHLFSNYGYTF. The V and J genes are TRBV28 and TRBJ1-2; the match to TRBD1 covers 8 bases. Germline CDR1 reads MDHEN; CDR2 reads SYDVKM. V shed 6 bases, J shed 0 bases, and the junction held 15 bases outside the gene matches. This CDR3 spans 18 amino acids.

The chain joins TRBV19 to TRBJ2-7; D is ambiguous. V was shortened by 7 bases and J by 4 bases, with 14 bases between the two germline ends. The CDR3 totals 13 residues. CDR1 and CDR2 from the germline V gene are LNHDA and SQIVND (reference sequence). The CDR3: CASTSRDHYEQYF. The CDR3, as DNA: TGTGCCAGTACCTCTAGAGACCATTACGAGCAGTACTTC.

The chain joins TRBV28 to TRBJ2-5, with D possibly matching TRBD1 (6 bases). The CDR3 has 13 residues. V lost 6 bases, J lost 5 bases, and 13 bases lay in between. CDR1 and CDR2 from the germline V gene are MDHEN and SYDVKM. The CDR3 sequence is CASRQGNRETQYF. The CDR3 region has the DNA TGTGCCAGCAGGCAGGGGAATCGGGAGACCCAGTACTTC.

The rearrangement uses TRBV4-1 and TRBJ2-5; 9 nucleotides line up with TRBD2. This CDR3 has 16 residues. Germline V gene data show CDR1 as MGHRA and CDR2 as YSYEKL. Trimming took 2 bases from V and 5 from J; bases not matched to a gene: 9. In DNA form, the CDR3 reads TGCGCCAGCAGCCAAATCCTAGCGGGGCTCATGGAGACCCAGTACTTC. Its translation is CASSQILAGLMETQYF.

The V call is TRBV7-2, the J call TRBJ1-5; 10 positions agree with TRBD1. V shed 2 bases, J shed 6 bases, and the junction held 4 bases outside the gene matches. In germline, CDR1 is SGHTA, CDR2 FQGNSA. The CDR3 runs 15 residues. CDR3 coding DNA: TGTGCCAGCAGCTTAAGAAGGGACAGGGGTCAGCCCCAGCATTTT. Protein product: CASSLRRDRGQPQHF. Variable domain in full (rest from reference TRBV7-2 and TRBJ1-5): GAGVSQSPSNKVTEKGKDVELRCDPISGHTALYWYRQSLGQGLEFLIYFQGNSAPDKSGLPSDRFSAERTGGSVSTLTIQRTQQEDSAVYLCASSLRRDRGQPQHFGDGTRLSIL.

This chain joins TRBV10-2 and TRBJ2-1; D is unresolved. Trimming removed 2 bases from V and 11 bases from J, with 4 bases in between. Germline lookup yields CDR1 WSHSY and CDR2 SAAADI. The CDR3 runs to 10 residues. This CDR3 is CASSELQQFF. The DNA of the CDR3 is TGCGCCAGCAGTGAGCTCCAGCAGTTCTTC.

The chain recombines TRBV4-1 with TRBJ2-1; 12 bases fit TRBD2. This CDR3 comprises 17 residues. From germline, CDR1 is MGHRA and CDR2 YSYEKL. Unmatched junction bases numbered 7, after V lost 3 bases and J lost 4 bases. Here the CDR3 reads CASSQPTSGRRYNEQFF. CDR3 sequence (DNA): TGCGCCAGCAGCCAGCCGACTAGCGGGAGAAGATACAATGAGCAGTTCTTC.

The chain uses TRBV6-1 and TRBJ2-1; tentative D call: TRBD1 (5 bases). Germline V lookup: CDR1 MNHNS, CDR2 SASEGT. Trimming took off 10 bases at V and 6 bases at J, with 16 bases between the two ends. The CDR3 consists of 13 residues. As DNA, the CDR3 is TGTGCCACCGTAAGGGTTAGGGGCAATGAGCAGTTCTTC. It is translated as CATVRVRGNEQFF.

The chain couples TRBV7-8 to TRBJ2-7; D remains ambiguous. V was trimmed by 5 bases and J by 3 bases, leaving 8 bases between them. The germline gives CDR1 SGHVS, CDR2 FQNEAQ. The CDR3 runs to 12 residues. CDR3 region: CASSPNHYEQYF. The CDR3 region has the DNA TGTGCCAGCAGCCCTAATCACTACGAGCAGTACTTC.

This sequence joins TRBV5-1 and TRBJ2-7; TRBD2 matches 9 bases. Looked up from germline, CDR1 is SGHRS and CDR2 is YFSETQ. The CDR3 consists of 17 residues. The V segment lost 5 bases and the J segment 6 bases; nucleotides outside the gene matches: 18. The CDR3 here is CASSVTLLAGVPPEQYF. In DNA, the CDR3 is TGCGCCAGCAGTGTAACGCTATTAGCGGGAGTTCCCCCCGAGCAGTACTTC.

J is TRBJ2-1 and V is TRBV7-2, with D tentatively TRBD2 (6 bases). The CDR3 consists of 15 residues. V lost 5 bases and J 7 bases, leaving 18 bases between the germline ends. The germline V gene has CDR1 SGHTA and CDR2 FQGNSA. CDR3 loop: CASSRKSGSENEQFF. CDR3 nucleotides: TGTGCCAGCAGCCGGAAGTCCGGGAGTGAGAATGAGCAGTTCTTC.